Presented here are 20 T cell receptor beta chains from one specimen sequenced in a study of blood T cell repertoires in COVID-19. Data came from immunoSEQ multiplex PCR; TCRdb stores just in-frame clones and leaves some out. The table records hundreds of thousands of clones, approximately 90% of them present only once. Sequencing was carried out using peripheral blood. These receptors originate from a man aged 55-75 years with COVID-19, enrolled during active disease.

The CDR3 spells CASSLSPDRLEQYF. The CDR3, as DNA: TGTGCCAGCAGCCTCAGCCCGGACAGACTCGAGCAGTACTTC. J is TRBJ2-7 and V is TRBV6-5; the D gene is possibly TRBD1 (6 bases). Germline CDR1 is MNHEY and CDR2 is SVGAGI. The CDR3 extends over 14 amino acids. Trimming stripped 6 bases from V and 6 bases from J, with 18 bases between.

The chain has TRBV7-2 and TRBJ2-7; weak D call: TRBD1 (6 bases). The CDR3 totals 13 residues. V was shortened by 5 bases and J by 7 bases, with 15 bases between the two germline ends. Germline loops: CDR1 SGHTA, CDR2 FQGNSA. The CDR3 sequence: CASSPGTKREQYF. CDR3 nucleotide sequence: TGTGCCAGCAGCCCCGGGACAAAGAGGGAGCAGTACTTC.

This rearrangement joins TRBV7-2 to TRBJ2-3; D possibly corresponds to TRBD2 (6 bases). In germline, CDR1 is SGHTA, CDR2 FQGNSA. V shed 3 bases and J shed 2 bases, with 18 bases lying between them. The CDR3 has 17 amino acids. Here the CDR3 reads CASSFAPRAGLTDTQYF. DNA for the CDR3: TGTGCCAGCAGCTTCGCCCCCCGCGCGGGGCTCACAGATACGCAGTATTTT.

CDR3 sequence reads: CASSRTSGVRGAQYF. DNA of the CDR3: TGTGCCAGCAGCAGGACTAGCGGGGTCCGTGGGGCCCAGTACTTC. The gene calls are TRBV13 and TRBJ2-5; TRBD2 agrees at 12 bases. There are 15 residues in the CDR3. V shed 5 bases, J shed 9 bases, and the junction held 10 bases outside the gene matches. CDR1 is PRHDT and CDR2 is FYEKMQ in the germline V gene (reference sequence). The full variable domain, in which reference TRBV13 and TRBJ2-5 provide the parts outside the CDR3, is AAGVIQSPRHLIKEKRETATLKCYPIPRHDTVYWYQQGPGQDPQFLISFYEKMQSDKGSIPDRFSAQQFSDYHSELNMSSLELGDSALYFCASSRTSGVRGAQYFGPGTRLLVL.

This chain joins TRBV2 and TRBJ1-1; tentative D call: TRBD1 (6 bases). V lost 7 bases and J lost 5, with 11 bases in between. The CDR3 is 12 amino acids. Germline loops: CDR1 SNHLY, CDR2 FYNNEI. CDR3 sequence reads: CASTRGQTEAFF. For the CDR3, the DNA is TGTGCCAGCACCAGGGGTCAAACTGAAGCTTTCTTT.

J is TRBJ1-4 and V is TRBV10-2; D not certain. V lost 4 bases, J lost 8 bases, and 14 bases lay in between. CDR1 is WSHSY and CDR2 is SAAADI in the germline V gene. The CDR3 spans 14 residues. CDR3 coding DNA: TGCGCCAGCAGTGCCCGGGGAAGGGAGGAAAAACTGTTTTTT. It yields the protein CASSARGREEKLFF.

The J gene is TRBJ2-3, the V gene TRBV7-6; 11 bases agree with TRBD2. The ends lost 7 bases at V and 1 base at J; junction bases unmatched: 4. Germline V gene lookup returns CDR1 SGHVS and CDR2 FNYEAQ. CDR3 length: 15 residues. The CDR3 region has the DNA TGTGCCAGCACCCTGGGACTAGCGGGCACAGATACGCAGTATTTT. Translating it yields CASTLGLAGTDTQYF.

This clone occurred once. V gene TRBV2 combines with J gene TRBJ1-6; no clear D gene. The germline V gene has CDR1 SNHLY and CDR2 FYNNEI. Between the trimmed V and J ends, which lost 10 bases and 12 bases, there was a span of 31 bases. The CDR3 runs to 17 residues. This chain's CDR3 is CATRPLGEPYNGLPLHF. Written as DNA, the CDR3 is TGTGCCACCCGGCCCCTCGGGGAACCCTATAATGGCCTACCCCTCCACTTT.

The gene calls are TRBV5-4 and TRBJ1-1, with a possible D match to TRBD1 (5 bases). Germline-derived CDR1 and CDR2 are SGHNT and YYREEE (reference sequence). The CDR3 runs 15 residues. V gave up 3 bases and J gave up 1 base, with 13 bases separating them. The CDR3 loop reads CASSYGGGQNTEAFF. CDR3 sequence (DNA): TGTGCCAGCAGCTACGGGGGAGGGCAGAACACTGAAGCTTTCTTT.

The rearrangement joins TRBV3-1 (or the pseudogene TRBV3-2) to TRBJ2-1; 11 nucleotides line up with TRBD2. Per germline, CDR1 LGHDT and CDR2 YNNKEL (reference sequence). The CDR3 consists of 18 residues. The junction had 11 bases not matched to a gene; V was cut back by 1 base and J by 6 bases. CDR3 coding DNA: TGTGCCAGCAGCCAAGGGACTAGCGGGCGGACTCGCTTCAATGAGCAGTTCTTC. It encodes CASSQGTSGRTRFNEQFF.

The rearrangement links TRBV3-1 (or the pseudogene TRBV3-2) to TRBJ2-5; D possibly corresponds to TRBD1 (6 bases). CDR3 length: 15 residues. The V gene's germline CDR1 is LGHDT and CDR2 YNNKEL (reference sequence). V lost 5 bases, J lost 1 base, and 14 bases lay in between. CDR3: CASSNTRTAQETQYF. The DNA of the CDR3 is TGTGCCAGCAGCAATACTAGGACAGCCCAAGAGACCCAGTACTTC.

V and J are TRBV5-1 and TRBJ1-2; D is undetermined. Germline V gives CDR1 SGHRS, CDR2 YFSETQ. The CDR3 is 13 amino acids. V dropped 2 bases and J dropped 3 bases, with 8 bases sitting between them. The DNA for the CDR3 is TGCGCCAGCAGCTTACAGACCTACTATGGCTACACCTTC. Amino acid sequence: CASSLQTYYGYTF.

This clone appeared a single time. J is TRBJ2-4 and V is TRBV3-1 (or the pseudogene TRBV3-2); no reliable D call. V shed 1 base and J shed 0 bases, with 10 bases lying between them. Germline CDR1 is LGHDT and CDR2 is YNNKEL (reference sequence). This CDR3 has 16 amino acids. The CDR3 nucleotides are TGTGCCAGCAGCCAAGTTAGAGATTTAGCCAAAAACATTCAGTACTTC. It is translated as CASSQVRDLAKNIQYF.

In this sample, this clone turned up once. The J gene is TRBJ2-7, the V gene TRBV6-5; 11 nucleotides match TRBD2. The CDR3 covers 14 residues. The trim removed 7 bases at V and 4 bases at J, leaving 6 bases unmatched. The germline V gene has CDR1 MNHEY and CDR2 SVGAGI. This chain's CDR3 is CASTTSGSLYEQYF. In nucleotides, the CDR3 is TGTGCCAGCACTACTAGCGGGAGCTTGTACGAGCAGTACTTC.

The rearrangement uses TRBV19 and TRBJ1-5, with TRBD1 identical over 7 bases. The CDR3 extends over 16 amino acids. CDR1 is LNHDA and CDR2 is SQIVND in the germline V gene (reference sequence). Trimming cost V 6 bases and J 9 bases; bases outside gene matches: 17. The CDR3 loop is CASSLMTDRPSGPQHF. DNA of the CDR3: TGTGCCAGTAGCCTAATGACGGACAGGCCTTCTGGGCCCCAGCATTTT.

The V and J genes are TRBV28 and TRBJ2-7; a weak D match, TRBD1 (6 bases). CDR1 MDHEN and CDR2 SYDVKM come from the germline V gene. Trimming pared 7 bases from V and 5 bases from J, leaving 18 bases between. There are 14 residues in the CDR3. CDR3: CASNTQTTGHEQYF. In DNA, the CDR3 is TGTGCCAGCAATACCCAGACGACAGGCCACGAGCAGTACTTC.

The chain carries TRBV2 and TRBJ2-2, with a tentative D call TRBD1 (5 bases). This CDR3 has 14 residues. Germline V lookup: CDR1 SNHLY, CDR2 FYNNEI. V gave up 4 bases and J gave up 7 bases, with 13 bases separating them. CDR3 nucleotide sequence: TGTGCCAGCAGTGCGGCCCAAGGGGTCGGGGAGCTGTTTTTT. It yields the protein CASSAAQGVGELFF.

CDR3 protein: CATSRDRGTYGYTF. CDR3 coding DNA: TGTGCCACCAGCCGGGACAGGGGGACTTATGGCTACACCTTC. This chain links TRBV15 with TRBJ1-2; 11 bases fit TRBD1. The CDR3 spans 14 residues. CDR1 is LNHNV, CDR2 YYDKDF, per germline (reference sequence). V trimming: 5 bases; J trimming: 5 bases; junction bases outside the gene matches: 4.

The J gene is TRBJ2-1, the V gene TRBV13; 12 bases match TRBD2. This CDR3 contains 16 residues. V lost 3 bases to trimming and J lost 8 bases; unmatched junction nucleotides: 8. Germline CDR1 is PRHDT and CDR2 is FYEKMQ (reference sequence). The CDR3 nucleotides are TGTGCCAGCAGCTTCCGGACTAGCGGGATCGGCGATGAGCAGTTCTTC. Encoded protein: CASSFRTSGIGDEQFF.

The chain has TRBV5-1 and TRBJ2-5; 7 bases align to TRBD1. CDR3 length equals 14 residues. Germline assignment: CDR1 SGHRS and CDR2 YFSETQ. V lost 4 bases, J lost 3 bases, and 6 bases stayed unmatched. This CDR3 is CASSLGQVEETQYF. The CDR3 nucleotides are TGCGCCAGCAGCCTTGGACAGGTAGAAGAGACCCAGTACTTC.